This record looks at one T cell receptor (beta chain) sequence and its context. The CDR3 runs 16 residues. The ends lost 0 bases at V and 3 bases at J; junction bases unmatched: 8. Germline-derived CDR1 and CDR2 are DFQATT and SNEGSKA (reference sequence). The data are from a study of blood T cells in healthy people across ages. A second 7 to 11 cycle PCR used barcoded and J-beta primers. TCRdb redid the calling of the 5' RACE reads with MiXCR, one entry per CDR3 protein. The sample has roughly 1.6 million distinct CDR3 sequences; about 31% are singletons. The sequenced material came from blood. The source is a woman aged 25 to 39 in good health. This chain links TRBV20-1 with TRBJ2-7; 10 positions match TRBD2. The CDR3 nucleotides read TGCAGTGCTAGAGATAAGGGACTAGCGAACCTCTACGAGCAGTACTTC. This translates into CSARDKGLANLYEQYF.